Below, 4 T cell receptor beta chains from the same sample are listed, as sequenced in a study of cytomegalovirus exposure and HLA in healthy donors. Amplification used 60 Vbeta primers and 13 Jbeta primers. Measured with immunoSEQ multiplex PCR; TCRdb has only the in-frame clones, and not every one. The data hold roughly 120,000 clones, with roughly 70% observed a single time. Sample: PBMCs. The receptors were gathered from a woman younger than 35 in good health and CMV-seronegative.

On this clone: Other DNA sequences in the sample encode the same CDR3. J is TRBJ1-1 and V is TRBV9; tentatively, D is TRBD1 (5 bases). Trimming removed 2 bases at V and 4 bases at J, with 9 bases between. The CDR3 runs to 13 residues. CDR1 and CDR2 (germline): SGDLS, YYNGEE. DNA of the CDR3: TGTGCCAGCAGCGTTAGCGGGGGCACTGAAGCTTTCTTT. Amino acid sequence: CASSVSGGTEAFF. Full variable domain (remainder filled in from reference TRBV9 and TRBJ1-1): DSGVTQTPKHLITATGQRVTLRCSPRSGDLSVYWYQQSLDQGLQFLIQYYNGEERAKGNILERFSAQQFPDLHSELNLSSLELGDSALYFCASSVSGGTEAFFGQGTRLTVV.

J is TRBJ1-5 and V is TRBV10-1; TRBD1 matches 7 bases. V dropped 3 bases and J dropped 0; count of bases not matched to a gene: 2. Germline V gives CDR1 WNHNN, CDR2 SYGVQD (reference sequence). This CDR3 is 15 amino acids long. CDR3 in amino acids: CASSEGGTSNQPQHF. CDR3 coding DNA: TGCGCCAGCAGTGAAGGGGGCACTAGCAATCAGCCCCAGCATTTT.

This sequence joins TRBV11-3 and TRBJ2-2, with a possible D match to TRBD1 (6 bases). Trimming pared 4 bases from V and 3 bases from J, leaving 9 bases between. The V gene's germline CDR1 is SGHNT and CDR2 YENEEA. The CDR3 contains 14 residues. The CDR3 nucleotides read TGTGCCAGCAGCTGGGGACAAGACACCGGGGAGCTGTTTTTT. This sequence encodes CASSWGQDTGELFF.

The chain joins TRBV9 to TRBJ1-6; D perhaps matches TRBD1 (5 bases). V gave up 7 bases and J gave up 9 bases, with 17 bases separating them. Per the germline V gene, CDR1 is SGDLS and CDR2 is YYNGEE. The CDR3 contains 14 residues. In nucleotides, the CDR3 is TGTGCCAGCGCGGGGGGAGGGGACGGTTCACCCCTCCACTTT. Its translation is CASAGGGDGSPLHF.